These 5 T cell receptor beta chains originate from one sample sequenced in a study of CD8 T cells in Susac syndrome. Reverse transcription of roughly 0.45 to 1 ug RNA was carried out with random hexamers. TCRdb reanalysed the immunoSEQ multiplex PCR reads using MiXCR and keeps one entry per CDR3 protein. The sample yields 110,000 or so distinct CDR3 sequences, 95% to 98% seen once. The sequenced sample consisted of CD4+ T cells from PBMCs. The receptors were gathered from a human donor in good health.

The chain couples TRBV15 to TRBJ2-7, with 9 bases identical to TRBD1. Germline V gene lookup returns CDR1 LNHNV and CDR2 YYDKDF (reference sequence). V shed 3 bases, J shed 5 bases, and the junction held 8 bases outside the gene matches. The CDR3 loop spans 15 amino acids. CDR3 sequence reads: CATSRAGTGRNEQYF. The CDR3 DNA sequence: TGTGCCACCAGCAGGGCCGGGACAGGGAGGAACGAGCAGTACTTC.

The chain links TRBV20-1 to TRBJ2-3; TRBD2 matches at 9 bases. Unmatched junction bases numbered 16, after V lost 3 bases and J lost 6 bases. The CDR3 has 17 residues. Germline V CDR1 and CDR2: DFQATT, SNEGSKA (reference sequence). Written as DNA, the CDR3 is TGCAGTGCTAGCAGTTACTTAGAGCGGGGGGCCCTCGATACGCAGTATTTT. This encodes CSASSYLERGALDTQYF.

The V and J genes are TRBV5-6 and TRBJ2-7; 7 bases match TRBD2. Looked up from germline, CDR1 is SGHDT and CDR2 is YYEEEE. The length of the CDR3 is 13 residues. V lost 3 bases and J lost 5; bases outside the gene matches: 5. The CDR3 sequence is CASSSWGGDEQYF. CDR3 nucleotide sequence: TGTGCCAGCAGCTCGTGGGGAGGGGACGAGCAGTACTTC.

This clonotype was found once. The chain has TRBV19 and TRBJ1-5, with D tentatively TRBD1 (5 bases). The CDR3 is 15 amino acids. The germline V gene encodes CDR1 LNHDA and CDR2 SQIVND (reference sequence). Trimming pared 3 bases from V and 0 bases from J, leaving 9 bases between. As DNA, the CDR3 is TGTGCCAGTAGTATCGGGACGGTTAGCAATCAGCCCCAGCATTTT. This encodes CASSIGTVSNQPQHF.

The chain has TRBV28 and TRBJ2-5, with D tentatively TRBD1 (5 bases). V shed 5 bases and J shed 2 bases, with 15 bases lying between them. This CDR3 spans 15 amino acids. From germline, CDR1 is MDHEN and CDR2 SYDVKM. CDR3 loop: CASSPQGPPQETQYF. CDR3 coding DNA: TGTGCCAGCAGTCCCCAGGGTCCCCCACAAGAGACCCAGTACTTC.